These T cell receptor beta chains were read from a single sample in a study of OX40 agonist ivuxolimab in advanced cancers. TCRdb's copy holds only in-frame clones and misses some; the assay was immunoSEQ multiplex PCR. The repertoire holds under 75,000 clones, with around nine tenths as singletons. Material: CD4+ or CD8+ T cells sorted from blood, obtained in a trial of the OX40 agonist ivuxolimab. These receptors all come from an adult with an advanced solid tumor such as melanoma, head and neck, liver or kidney cancer. Both conserved end residues are part of each CDR3. D genes are given only for firm matches. Size is stated for part of the rows, as once, few or many counts, or as a class when the clone is expanded.

clone size: -
V gene: TRBV4-2
D gene: TRBD2
J gene: TRBJ2-7
CDR3 protein: CASSPGTTREQYF
CDR3 DNA: TGTGCCAGCAGCCCCGGGACTACGAGGGAGCAGTACTTC

clone size: -
V gene: TRBV5-1
D gene: -
J gene: TRBJ2-7
CDR3 protein: CASSWDFSEQYF
CDR3 DNA: TGCGCCAGCAGCTGGGACTTCTCCGAGCAGTACTTC

clone size: -
V gene: TRBV7-9
D gene: -
J gene: TRBJ1-5
CDR3 protein: CASSLGGAQPQHF
CDR3 DNA: TGTGCCAGCAGCTTAGGAGGGGCTCAGCCCCAGCATTTT

clone size: -
V gene: TRBV6-6
D gene: -
J gene: TRBJ1-5
CDR3 protein: CASLDGNQPQHF
CDR3 DNA: TGTGCCAGCTTAGACGGCAATCAGCCCCAGCATTTT

clone size: once
V gene: TRBV28
D gene: TRBD1
J gene: TRBJ2-5
CDR3 protein: CASAGTGGFLYQETQYF
CDR3 DNA: TGTGCCAGCGCCGGGACAGGGGGCTTTCTGTACCAAGAGACCCAGTACTTC

clone size: -
V gene: TRBV28
D gene: TRBD1
J gene: TRBJ2-1
CDR3 protein: CASSLRGTAGKQFF
CDR3 DNA: TGTGCCAGCAGTTTGCGTGGGACAGCCGGAAAGCAGTTCTTC

clone size: -
V gene: TRBV27
D gene: -
J gene: TRBJ2-3
CDR3 protein: CASSPSERGTDTQYF
CDR3 DNA: TGTGCCAGCAGCCCCTCCGAGCGGGGCACAGATACGCAGTATTTT

clone size: -
V gene: TRBV19
D gene: -
J gene: TRBJ2-1
CDR3 protein: CASSLGGEQFF
CDR3 DNA: TGTGCCAGTAGTTTAGGGGGTGAGCAGTTCTTC

clone size: -
V gene: TRBV2
D gene: TRBD2
J gene: TRBJ2-1
CDR3 protein: CASSGDLAGVGNEQFF
CDR3 DNA: TGTGCCAGCAGTGGAGATTTAGCGGGAGTGGGAAATGAGCAGTTCTTC

clone size: once
V gene: TRBV27
D gene: -
J gene: TRBJ2-7
CDR3 protein: CASSLWAGGYEQYF
CDR3 DNA: TGTGCCAGCAGTCTCTGGGCAGGGGGGTACGAGCAGTACTTC

clone size: -
V gene: TRBV9
D gene: -
J gene: TRBJ2-2
CDR3 protein: CASSPRGGGIIGELFF
CDR3 DNA: TGTGCCAGCAGCCCGAGAGGTGGGGGAATAATCGGGGAGCTGTTTTTT

clone size: once
V gene: TRBV20-1
D gene: -
J gene: TRBJ2-7
CDR3 protein: CSAHSGDEQYF
CDR3 DNA: TGCAGTGCGCACTCAGGGGATGAGCAGTACTTC

clone size: few
V gene: TRBV18
D gene: -
J gene: TRBJ1-1
CDR3 protein: CASSPGYTEAFF
CDR3 DNA: TGTGCCAGCTCACCAGGGTACACTGAAGCTTTCTTT

clone size: -
V gene: TRBV7-8
D gene: -
J gene: TRBJ2-7
CDR3 protein: CASSIGSDEQYF
CDR3 DNA: TGTGCCAGCAGCATCGGGTCGGACGAGCAGTACTTC

clone size: -
V gene: TRBV5-4
D gene: TRBD2
J gene: TRBJ2-7
CDR3 protein: CASSSSGSGEQYF
CDR3 DNA: TGTGCCAGCAGCTCTAGCGGGAGTGGCGAGCAGTACTTC

clone size: -
V gene: TRBV9
D gene: TRBD2
J gene: TRBJ2-5
CDR3 protein: CASSVGETSTRETQYF
CDR3 DNA: TGTGCCAGCAGCGTAGGCGAGACTAGCACTAGGGAGACCCAGTACTTC

clone size: -
V gene: TRBV4-1
D gene: TRBD1
J gene: TRBJ1-4
CDR3 protein: CASSQDRGMGAEKLFF
CDR3 DNA: TGCGCCAGCAGCCAGGACAGGGGGATGGGTGCTGAAAAACTGTTTTTT

clone size: once
V gene: TRBV28
D gene: TRBD2
J gene: TRBJ2-2
CDR3 protein: CASSSVRGLADTGELFF
CDR3 DNA: TGTGCCAGCAGTTCCGTCCGGGGACTAGCAGACACCGGGGAGCTGTTTTTT

clone size: -
V gene: TRBV9
D gene: -
J gene: TRBJ2-2
CDR3 protein: CASSVARVTGELFF
CDR3 DNA: TGTGCCAGCAGCGTAGCTCGAGTCACCGGGGAGCTGTTTTTT

clone size: once
V gene: TRBV27
D gene: -
J gene: TRBJ2-1
CDR3 protein: CASSVRGTNNEQFF
CDR3 DNA: TGTGCCAGCAGTGTTCGCGGGACAAACAATGAGCAGTTCTTC

clone size: -
V gene: TRBV7-9
D gene: -
J gene: TRBJ2-7
CDR3 protein: CASSPSGSYYEQYF
CDR3 DNA: TGTGCCAGCAGCCCTTCCGGGTCCTACTACGAGCAGTACTTC

clone size: -
V gene: TRBV27
D gene: -
J gene: TRBJ2-3
CDR3 protein: CASSPGESGLLF
CDR3 DNA: TGTGCCAGCAGCCCGGGTGAATCCGGACTATTATTT

clone size: once
V gene: TRBV29-1
D gene: TRBD2
J gene: TRBJ2-7
CDR3 protein: CSVGLEAGYEQYF
CDR3 DNA: TGCAGCGTCGGACTAGAAGCTGGGTACGAGCAGTACTTC

clone size: -
V gene: TRBV28
D gene: -
J gene: TRBJ2-5
CDR3 protein: CASSPRAREETQYF
CDR3 DNA: TGTGCCAGCAGCCCTCGGGCCAGGGAAGAGACCCAGTACTTC

clone size: -
V gene: TRBV2
D gene: TRBD2
J gene: TRBJ2-7
CDR3 protein: CASIGGREGLPIPNEQYF
CDR3 DNA: TGTGCCAGCATCGGTGGGCGGGAGGGCTTACCAATACCTAACGAGCAGTACTTC

clone size: -
V gene: TRBV19
D gene: -
J gene: TRBJ1-2
CDR3 protein: CASYGGDTGDYGYTF
CDR3 DNA: TGTGCCAGCTATGGGGGAGACACCGGGGACTATGGCTACACCTTC

clone size: -
V gene: TRBV5-1
D gene: TRBD2
J gene: TRBJ2-7
CDR3 protein: CASSLVGAAGDHEQYF
CDR3 DNA: TGCGCCAGCAGCTTGGTGGGTGCGGCGGGAGATCACGAGCAGTACTTC

clone size: -
V gene: TRBV6-5
D gene: TRBD1
J gene: TRBJ2-7
CDR3 protein: CASSGTGGDEQYF
CDR3 DNA: TGTGCCAGCAGCGGGACAGGGGGCGACGAGCAGTACTTC